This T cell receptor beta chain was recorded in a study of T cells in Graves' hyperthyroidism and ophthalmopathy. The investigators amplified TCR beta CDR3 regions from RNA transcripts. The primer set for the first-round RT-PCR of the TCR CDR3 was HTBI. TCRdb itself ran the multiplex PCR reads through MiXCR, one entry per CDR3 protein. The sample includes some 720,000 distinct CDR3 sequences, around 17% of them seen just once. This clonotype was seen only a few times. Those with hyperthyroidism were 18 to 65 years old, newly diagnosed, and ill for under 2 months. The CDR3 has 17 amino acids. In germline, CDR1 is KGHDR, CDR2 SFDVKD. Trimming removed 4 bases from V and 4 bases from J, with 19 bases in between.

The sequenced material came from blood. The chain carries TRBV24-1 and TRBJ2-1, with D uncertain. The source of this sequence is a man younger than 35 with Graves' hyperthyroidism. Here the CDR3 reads CATSDPNDREGYNEQFF. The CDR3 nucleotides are TGTGCCACCAGTGACCCAAACGACCGCGAAGGGTACAATGAGCAGTTCTTC.